Following are 5 T cell receptor beta chains from one sample sequenced in a study of identical twins. TCRdb re-analysed the 5' RACE reads in MiXCR, keeping a single row per CDR3 protein. The sample carries around 1.7 million distinct CDR3 sequences, about 31% recorded once. The sample was cord blood. The receptors here all came from a newborn girl in good health.

To note about this clonotype: A much larger clone is a single base away; this may be a read error. The rearrangement links TRBV9 to TRBJ2-3; D is possibly TRBD1 or TRBD2 (5 bases each). The CDR3 contains 15 residues. Germline assignment: CDR1 SGDLS and CDR2 YYNGEE. CDR3 coding DNA: TGTGCCAGCAGCGTAGGAGGGTCGGGCACAGGTACGCAGTATTTT. Translated, it gives CASSVGGSGTGTQYF.

This clonotype was picked up a small number of times. The chain joins TRBV7-8 to TRBJ2-1; possible D gene TRBD2, 6 bases. The germline gives CDR1 SGHVS, CDR2 FQNEAQ. This CDR3 region has 15 residues. Trimming left V 5 bases short and J 4 bases short, with 15 bases between. The CDR3 sequence: CASSGGASVYNEQFF. For the CDR3, the DNA is TGTGCCAGCAGCGGCGGGGCTAGCGTTTACAATGAGCAGTTCTTC. The full variable domain, rest sourced from reference TRBV7-8 and TRBJ2-1, is GAGVSQSPRYKVAKRGQDVALRCDPISGHVSLFWYQQALGQGPEFLTYFQNEAQLDKSGLPSDRFFAERPEGSVSTLKIQRTQQEDSAVYLCASSGGASVYNEQFFGPGTRLTVL.

The rearrangement joins TRBV5-8 to TRBJ2-3; 7 positions agree with TRBD2. The CDR3 loop spans 16 amino acids. The germline V gene encodes CDR1 SGHTS and CDR2 YDEGEE. Unmatched junction bases numbered 9, after V lost 4 bases and J lost 1 base. CDR3 residues: CASSQTSWTGTDTQYF. DNA of the CDR3: TGTGCCAGCAGCCAGACTAGCTGGACGGGCACAGATACGCAGTATTTT.

This clonotype was detected only a few times. V and J are TRBV24-1 and TRBJ2-7; TRBD1 is a possible D gene (6 bases). Germline loops: CDR1 KGHDR, CDR2 SFDVKD. The ends were cut back, 8 bases at V and 0 bases at J, with 13 bases in the middle. The length of the CDR3 is 14 residues. The chain's CDR3 is CATNRDTSSYEQYF. For the CDR3, the DNA is TGTGCCACCAACCGGGACACGAGCTCCTACGAGCAGTACTTC.

This clonotype was observed a few times. This CDR3 is CSAGVYPGLAFF. In nucleotides, the CDR3 is TGCAGTGCCGGGGTATATCCAGGGCTAGCTTTCTTT. The chain is built from TRBV20-1 and TRBJ1-1; a possible D gene is TRBD1 (5 bases). The germline V gene has CDR1 DFQATT and CDR2 SNEGSKA (reference sequence). Trimming pared 6 bases from V and 10 bases from J, leaving 18 bases between. This CDR3 comprises 12 residues.